The rows below give T cell receptor beta chains drawn from one sample of a study of T cells after yellow fever vaccination. TCRdb passed the 5' RACE reads through MiXCR, listing each CDR3 protein once. Seen here are 300,000 to 400,000 distinct CDR3 sequences, around 12% observed once, and the top ten hold 2.5% to 3.5%. The material was CD4+ T cells sorted from PBMCs, obtained 15 days after the yellow fever booster vaccination. The receptors derive from a young man who received the YFV17D yellow fever vaccine. CDR3s include the opening cysteine and the closing phenylalanine or tryptophan. The D gene is left open where the match is weak.

-	TRBV9	TRBJ2-3	CASSAGGSSTDTQYF
-	TRBV12-3/TRBV12-4	TRBJ1-3	CASKQYIHSGNTIYF
-	TRBV20-1	TRBJ1-5	CSARAGSLNQPQHF
-	TRBV30	TRBJ1-5	CAWSRPGRRNQPQHF
-	TRBV5-1	TRBJ2-5	CASNLQPSSAETQYF
-	TRBV6-2/TRBV6-3	TRBJ2-2	CASNKISVYGELFF
-	TRBV20-1	TRBJ1-1	CSALNRKNTEAFF
-	TRBV7-2	TRBJ1-1	CASSFFWGGSTEAFF
TRBD1	TRBV3-1	TRBJ1-4	CASSQPGQDNEKLFF
-	TRBV9	TRBJ1-3	CASSVRGGDTIYF
TRBD1	TRBV7-9	TRBJ2-4	CASSPLTGAGDKNIQYF
TRBD1	TRBV12-3/TRBV12-4	TRBJ2-1	CASSGTGTGGGNEQFF
-	TRBV7-7	TRBJ2-1	CASSPRVVGYNEQFF
TRBD1	TRBV5-6	TRBJ1-5	CASSQGQTGPQHF
-	TRBV4-3	TRBJ2-2	CASSQDGWGVRELFF
-	TRBV7-3	TRBJ2-1	CASSFGGGARDEQFF
-	TRBV5-1	TRBJ2-3	CASSQGGRDTQYF
-	TRBV6-5	TRBJ2-5	CASGALGRETQYF
-	TRBV18	TRBJ2-7	CASSRSTGSYEQYF
TRBD1	TRBV20-1	TRBJ2-1	CSARQGAYYNEQFF
TRBD2	TRBV7-8	TRBJ2-1	CASSPSGGLDDEQFF
-	TRBV29-1	TRBJ1-1	CSVDRANTEAFF
-	TRBV5-1	TRBJ1-4	CASSSTGRGEKLFF
-	TRBV20-1	TRBJ1-1	CSARAPWNGEAFF
TRBD2	TRBV6-2/TRBV6-3	TRBJ2-1	CASKKRGDNEQFF
TRBD1	TRBV12-3/TRBV12-4	TRBJ1-2	CASTQQGGPYGYTF
-	TRBV6-6	TRBJ1-4	CASSRMDGSTNEKLFF
-	TRBV30	TRBJ2-1	CAWSWRRDNEQFF
-	TRBV20-1	TRBJ2-1	CSASNGWTYNEQFF
-	TRBV7-3	TRBJ2-5	CASSRNPGTQYF
-	TRBV14	TRBJ2-3	CASSQDPMDTQYF
-	TRBV10-3	TRBJ2-5	CAISASGRQETQYF
TRBD2	TRBV6-2/TRBV6-3	TRBJ2-5	CASSYGVSGNLQETQYF
-	TRBV12-3/TRBV12-4	TRBJ1-2	CASRMTANYGYTF
-	TRBV20-1	TRBJ2-3	CSARDGRAGTDTQYF
TRBD2	TRBV6-5	TRBJ2-3	CASSNGGAGRSDTQYF
-	TRBV6-5	TRBJ2-5	CASSYSGGLAETQYF
TRBD2	TRBV4-3	TRBJ2-1	CASSLRLAPPYNEQFF
-	TRBV25-1	TRBJ2-7	CASSEYPGYEQYF
TRBD2	TRBV6-5	TRBJ2-3	CASSPPGGREYF
-	TRBV20-1	TRBJ1-2	CSAKKGAATSYGYTF
TRBD1	TRBV7-8	TRBJ1-6	CASSVTGGWDSPLHF
-	TRBV5-1	TRBJ2-3	CASREAPGGTDTQYF
TRBD1	TRBV7-9	TRBJ2-2	CASSSGQQTGELFF
-	TRBV11-2	TRBJ2-5	CASSLDYGGETQYF
TRBD2	TRBV6-2/TRBV6-3	TRBJ2-1	CASSYPLAGESGEQFF
-	TRBV7-3	TRBJ2-1	CASSFVGGTYNEQFF
TRBD2	TRBV5-4	TRBJ2-3	CASSIGLAGGPGSDTQYF
TRBD1	TRBV6-1	TRBJ2-6	CASSATGAQGANVLTF
-	TRBV6-2/TRBV6-3	TRBJ2-5	CATYRAGSETQYF
-	TRBV15	TRBJ2-2	CATSRDLQRKNTGELFF
-	TRBV12-5	TRBJ2-3	CASGPDRLTDTQYF
-	TRBV7-9	TRBJ1-1	CASSPLSAFF